This T cell receptor (beta chain) derives from a study of early stage breast cancer tumors. Study as a whole: ER+/PR+/HER2- status applied to about 80% of the 16 invasive breast tumors. The ER+/PR+/HER2- tumors included roughly eight ductal and a few lobular carcinomas.

Each sample had two DNA replicates, about 0.47 ug blood or about 1.5 ug tissue. The method was immunoSEQ multiplex PCR; TCRdb's version includes in-frame clones alone and lacks a portion of them. The table records around 28,000 clones, 72% of them present only once. Of note for this clone: The antigen remains undetermined.

Study-level findings and limits: Most shared enriched TCRB sequences were commonly generated ones.

The CDR3 consists of 14 residues. CDR1 is SGHTS, CDR2 YDEGEE, per germline. V gave up 7 bases and J gave up 2 bases, with 14 bases separating them. Sequenced: blood. The gene calls are TRBV5-8 and TRBJ2-3; a possible D gene is TRBD2 (6 bases). The source of this sequence is a person in their fifties with breast cancer. The CDR3 DNA reads as TGTGCCAGCGGCCAGCGGAGGGCCACAGATACGCAGTATTTT. This encodes CASGQRRATDTQYF.